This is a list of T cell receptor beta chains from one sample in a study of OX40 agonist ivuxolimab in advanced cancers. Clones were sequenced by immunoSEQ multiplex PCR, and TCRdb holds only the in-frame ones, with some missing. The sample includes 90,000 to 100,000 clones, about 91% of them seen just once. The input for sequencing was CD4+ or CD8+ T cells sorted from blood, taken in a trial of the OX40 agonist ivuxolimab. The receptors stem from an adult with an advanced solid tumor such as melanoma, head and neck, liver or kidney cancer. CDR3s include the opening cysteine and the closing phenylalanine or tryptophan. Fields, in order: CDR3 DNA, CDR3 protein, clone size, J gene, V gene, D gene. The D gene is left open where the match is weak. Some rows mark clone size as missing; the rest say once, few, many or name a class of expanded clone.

CDR3nt: TGCGCCAGCAGCTTGGCGGGGCGGGGATCGGACACCATATATTTT
CDR3aa: CASSLAGRGSDTIYF
abundance: .
j_gene: TRBJ1-3
v_gene: TRBV5-1
d_gene: .

CDR3nt: TGCAGCGTTTGGGGACAGGGGTCCTACGAGCAGTACTTC
CDR3aa: CSVWGQGSYEQYF
abundance: .
j_gene: TRBJ2-7
v_gene: TRBV29-1
d_gene: TRBD1

CDR3nt: TGTGCCAGCAGTTTCCTTCAGGGGAGTGGCTACACCTTC
CDR3aa: CASSFLQGSGYTF
abundance: once
j_gene: TRBJ1-2
v_gene: TRBV28
d_gene: .

CDR3nt: TGTGCCAGCAGGCCCCTTGTAAACACCGGGGAGCTGTTTTTT
CDR3aa: CASRPLVNTGELFF
abundance: .
j_gene: TRBJ2-2
v_gene: TRBV6-4
d_gene: .

CDR3nt: TGCGCCAGCAGCCAAGCGGGAGGTTTTCCAGATACGCAGTATTTT
CDR3aa: CASSQAGGFPDTQYF
abundance: .
j_gene: TRBJ2-3
v_gene: TRBV5-1
d_gene: TRBD2

CDR3nt: TGTGCCAGTATGACAGTCAGCTCTGGAAACACCATATATTTT
CDR3aa: CASMTVSSGNTIYF
abundance: .
j_gene: TRBJ1-3
v_gene: TRBV19
d_gene: .

CDR3nt: TGTGCCAGCAGCGTAGCGGCTAGCGGTGGGCAAGAGACCCAGTACTTC
CDR3aa: CASSVAASGGQETQYF
abundance: .
j_gene: TRBJ2-5
v_gene: TRBV9
d_gene: TRBD2

CDR3nt: TGTGCCAGCAGTTACTCCGGACAAAATGAGCAGTTCTTC
CDR3aa: CASSYSGQNEQFF
abundance: .
j_gene: TRBJ2-1
v_gene: TRBV6-6
d_gene: .

CDR3nt: TGTGCCATCAGCCCTTCGACAGGATTCGGGGCCAACGTCCTGACTTTC
CDR3aa: CAISPSTGFGANVLTF
abundance: .
j_gene: TRBJ2-6
v_gene: TRBV10-3
d_gene: .

CDR3nt: TGCGCCAGCAGCCAAGAATTGAGCGGGAGCTCCTACAATGAGCAGTTCTTC
CDR3aa: CASSQELSGSSYNEQFF
abundance: .
j_gene: TRBJ2-1
v_gene: TRBV4-1
d_gene: TRBD2

CDR3nt: TGCGCCAGCAGCTTGGCCGGCAGCTCTTGGGGAAACACCATATATTTT
CDR3aa: CASSLAGSSWGNTIYF
abundance: .
j_gene: TRBJ1-3
v_gene: TRBV5-1
d_gene: .

CDR3nt: TGTGCCAGCAGCCAACCAACCGGGCCCGGCTACGAGCAGTACTTC
CDR3aa: CASSQPTGPGYEQYF
abundance: .
j_gene: TRBJ2-7
v_gene: TRBV14
d_gene: .

CDR3nt: TGCGCCAGCAGCTTGGTGGACCCCAGGACAGATACGCAGTATTTT
CDR3aa: CASSLVDPRTDTQYF
abundance: .
j_gene: TRBJ2-3
v_gene: TRBV5-1
d_gene: .

CDR3nt: TGTGCCAGTAGTATGGTGCTGGGTGTAGAGCTGACAGATACGCAGTATTTT
CDR3aa: CASSMVLGVELTDTQYF
abundance: once
j_gene: TRBJ2-3
v_gene: TRBV19
d_gene: .

CDR3nt: TGTGCCATCACCAAAGGGGGGGGCGAGTACGAGCAGTACTTC
CDR3aa: CAITKGGGEYEQYF
abundance: .
j_gene: TRBJ2-7
v_gene: TRBV10-3
d_gene: .

CDR3nt: TGTGCCTGGATAGGTGCTGGGGAGACCCAGTACTTC
CDR3aa: CAWIGAGETQYF
abundance: .
j_gene: TRBJ2-5
v_gene: TRBV30
d_gene: .

CDR3nt: TGTGCCAGCAGTGAAGCTCGAGGACAGGGGGTTTACGAGCAGTACTTC
CDR3aa: CASSEARGQGVYEQYF
abundance: .
j_gene: TRBJ2-7
v_gene: TRBV6-1
d_gene: TRBD1

CDR3nt: TGTGCCAGTAGTATATGGACTAGCGGGAAGACAGATACGCAGTATTTT
CDR3aa: CASSIWTSGKTDTQYF
abundance: .
j_gene: TRBJ2-3
v_gene: TRBV19
d_gene: TRBD2

CDR3nt: TGTGCCAGAAGCTTCAAAGACGCCAGTTTCGATGAGCAGTTCTTC
CDR3aa: CARSFKDASFDEQFF
abundance: .
j_gene: TRBJ2-1
v_gene: TRBV5-3
d_gene: .

CDR3nt: TGTGCCAGCCGGGACAGGGGAATGAACACTGAAGCTTTCTTT
CDR3aa: CASRDRGMNTEAFF
abundance: .
j_gene: TRBJ1-1
v_gene: TRBV25-1
d_gene: TRBD1

CDR3nt: TGTGCCACCAGTAAGGACAGGGTGGTAACAGATACGCAGTATTTT
CDR3aa: CATSKDRVVTDTQYF
abundance: once
j_gene: TRBJ2-3
v_gene: TRBV15
d_gene: TRBD1

CDR3nt: TGTGCCAGCAGTGAATTAAGGGCTGGGCAAGAGACCCAGTACTTC
CDR3aa: CASSELRAGQETQYF
abundance: .
j_gene: TRBJ2-5
v_gene: TRBV25-1
d_gene: .

CDR3nt: TGTGCCAGCGGACCTCAGGGGGCAAGTAATGAAAAACTGTTTTTT
CDR3aa: CASGPQGASNEKLFF
abundance: .
j_gene: TRBJ1-4
v_gene: TRBV2
d_gene: TRBD1

CDR3nt: TGTGCCAGCAGCCCTTCAACAGACAGGAACACTGAAGCTTTCTTT
CDR3aa: CASSPSTDRNTEAFF
abundance: .
j_gene: TRBJ1-1
v_gene: TRBV5-4
d_gene: .

CDR3nt: TGTGCCAGTAGTATAGGGGGAGCGGGAGCGTCAGATACGCAGTATTTT
CDR3aa: CASSIGGAGASDTQYF
abundance: .
j_gene: TRBJ2-3
v_gene: TRBV19
d_gene: TRBD2

CDR3nt: TGCGCCAGCACCCGGACAGGACCGGAGGCCCAGTACTTC
CDR3aa: CASTRTGPEAQYF
abundance: .
j_gene: TRBJ2-5
v_gene: TRBV5-1
d_gene: TRBD1

CDR3nt: TGTGCCAGTAACAGGGGCCCATCCTACGAGCAGTACTTC
CDR3aa: CASNRGPSYEQYF
abundance: .
j_gene: TRBJ2-7
v_gene: TRBV6-5
d_gene: TRBD1

CDR3nt: TGTGCCAGCAGTCGGGTTGGGGCTTCGACCCAGTACTTC
CDR3aa: CASSRVGASTQYF
abundance: .
j_gene: TRBJ2-5
v_gene: TRBV7-9
d_gene: .

CDR3nt: TGCAGCGTTGAAGGTGGGGCTACCTACAATGAGCAGTTCTTC
CDR3aa: CSVEGGATYNEQFF
abundance: .
j_gene: TRBJ2-1
v_gene: TRBV29-1
d_gene: .

CDR3nt: TGTGCCAGCAGCCAGGGCGGGAGGGCCTCTGAGCAGTTCTTC
CDR3aa: CASSQGGRASEQFF
abundance: .
j_gene: TRBJ2-1
v_gene: TRBV14
d_gene: TRBD2

CDR3nt: TGTGCCAGCAGCACCGACAGGGGGCGCGTGCAGTACTTC
CDR3aa: CASSTDRGRVQYF
abundance: .
j_gene: TRBJ2-7
v_gene: TRBV9
d_gene: TRBD1

CDR3nt: TGTGCCAGCAGCTTACGTGGTGGTGGCTACACCTTC
CDR3aa: CASSLRGGGYTF
abundance: few
j_gene: TRBJ1-2
v_gene: TRBV7-2
d_gene: .

CDR3nt: TGCGCCAGCAGCTTGGGAGCCAGTACAACTAATGAAAAACTGTTTTTT
CDR3aa: CASSLGASTTNEKLFF
abundance: .
j_gene: TRBJ1-4
v_gene: TRBV5-1
d_gene: .

CDR3nt: TGTGCCAGCAGACTGACAGGGGCCGCCAATCAGCCCCAGCATTTT
CDR3aa: CASRLTGAANQPQHF
abundance: .
j_gene: TRBJ1-5
v_gene: TRBV28
d_gene: TRBD1

CDR3nt: TGTGCCAGCAGTATCGGGACAGGGGGCTTCGACACTGAAGCTTTCTTT
CDR3aa: CASSIGTGGFDTEAFF
abundance: .
j_gene: TRBJ1-1
v_gene: TRBV28
d_gene: TRBD1

CDR3nt: TGTGCCTGGAGTCGGACTTCTAGCACAGATACGCAGTATTTT
CDR3aa: CAWSRTSSTDTQYF
abundance: .
j_gene: TRBJ2-3
v_gene: TRBV30
d_gene: .

CDR3nt: TGTGCCAGCAGTTACTCCCTAGCGGGAGCTCGCGAGCAGTACTTC
CDR3aa: CASSYSLAGAREQYF
abundance: .
j_gene: TRBJ2-7
v_gene: TRBV6-5
d_gene: TRBD2

CDR3nt: TGTGCCAGCAGCGCAACTAGCGGGAGCTACGAGCAGTACTTC
CDR3aa: CASSATSGSYEQYF
abundance: .
j_gene: TRBJ2-7
v_gene: TRBV11-3
d_gene: TRBD2

CDR3nt: TGTGCCAGCAGCCGACACTACGACACAGATACGCAGTATTTT
CDR3aa: CASSRHYDTDTQYF
abundance: .
j_gene: TRBJ2-3
v_gene: TRBV28
d_gene: .

CDR3nt: TGTGCCAGTAGACTAGCGGGAGCCAAAAACATTCAGTACTTC
CDR3aa: CASRLAGAKNIQYF
abundance: .
j_gene: TRBJ2-4
v_gene: TRBV19
d_gene: TRBD2

CDR3nt: TGTGCCAGTAGCGCCGGGACAGGGGGTAGTCAGCCCCAGCATTTT
CDR3aa: CASSAGTGGSQPQHF
abundance: .
j_gene: TRBJ1-5
v_gene: TRBV19
d_gene: TRBD1

CDR3nt: TGTGCCAGCAGCCCAGGAGGCCCCGAGGGCACCATATATTTT
CDR3aa: CASSPGGPEGTIYF
abundance: .
j_gene: TRBJ1-3
v_gene: TRBV5-5
d_gene: .

CDR3nt: TGTGCCAGCAGTTTATACAATGAGCAGTTCTTC
CDR3aa: CASSLYNEQFF
abundance: .
j_gene: TRBJ2-1
v_gene: TRBV27
d_gene: .

CDR3nt: TGTGCCAGCCGCGGACAGGGAGGATCCGGCTACACCTTC
CDR3aa: CASRGQGGSGYTF
abundance: .
j_gene: TRBJ1-2
v_gene: TRBV25-1
d_gene: TRBD1

CDR3nt: TGTGCCAGCAGCTTAGCGGCAACCATGAACACTGAAGCTTTCTTT
CDR3aa: CASSLAATMNTEAFF
abundance: .
j_gene: TRBJ1-1
v_gene: TRBV11-2
d_gene: .

CDR3nt: TGTGCCAGCAGTTTAAACTTGAACACCGGGGAGCTGTTTTTT
CDR3aa: CASSLNLNTGELFF
abundance: .
j_gene: TRBJ2-2
v_gene: TRBV27
d_gene: .

CDR3nt: TGTGCCAGCAGTCTGGGGCGTAATACCTACAATGAGCAGTTCTTC
CDR3aa: CASSLGRNTYNEQFF
abundance: .
j_gene: TRBJ2-1
v_gene: TRBV6-5
d_gene: .

CDR3nt: TGTGCCAGCAGCTTAGTCTTGGGATTTAATGAAAAACTGTTTTTT
CDR3aa: CASSLVLGFNEKLFF
abundance: .
j_gene: TRBJ1-4
v_gene: TRBV7-2
d_gene: .

CDR3nt: TGTGCCTCGAAGGGGGCAAGGCCGCCTAACTATGGCCACACCTTC
CDR3aa: CASKGARPPNYGHTF
abundance: once
j_gene: TRBJ1-2
v_gene: TRBV19
d_gene: TRBD1